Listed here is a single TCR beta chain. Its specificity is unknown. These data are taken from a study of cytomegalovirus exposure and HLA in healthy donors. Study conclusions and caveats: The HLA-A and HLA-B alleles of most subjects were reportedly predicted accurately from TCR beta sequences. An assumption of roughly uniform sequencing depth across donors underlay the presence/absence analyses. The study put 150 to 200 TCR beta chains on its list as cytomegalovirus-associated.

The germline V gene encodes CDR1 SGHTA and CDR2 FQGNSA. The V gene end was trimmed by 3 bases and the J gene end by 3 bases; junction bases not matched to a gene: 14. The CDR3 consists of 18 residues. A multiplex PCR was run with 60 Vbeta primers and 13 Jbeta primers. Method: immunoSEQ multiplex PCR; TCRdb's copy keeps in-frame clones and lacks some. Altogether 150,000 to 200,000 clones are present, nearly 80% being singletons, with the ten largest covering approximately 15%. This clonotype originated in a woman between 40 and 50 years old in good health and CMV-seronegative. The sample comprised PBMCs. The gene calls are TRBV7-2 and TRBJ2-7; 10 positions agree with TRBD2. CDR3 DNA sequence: TGTGCCAGCAGCTTGGCGGGGGCCGGGACTAGCGTTCTCTACGAGCAGTACTTC. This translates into CASSLAGAGTSVLYEQYF. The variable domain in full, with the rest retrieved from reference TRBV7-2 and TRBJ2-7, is GAGVSQSPSNKVTEKGKDVELRCDPISGHTALYWYRQSLGQGLEFLIYFQGNSAPDKSGLPSDRFSAERTGGSVSTLTIQRTQQEDSAVYLCASSLAGAGTSVLYEQYFGPGTRLTVT.